This T cell receptor (beta chain) emerged from a study of blood T cell repertoires in COVID-19. TCRdb keeps only in-frame clones here, not all; method: immunoSEQ multiplex PCR. The sample lists about 210,000 clones; under 90% were seen once. Germline V lookup: CDR1 MNHEY, CDR2 SVGAGI. The CDR3 consists of 13 residues. V lost 6 bases, J lost 4 bases, and 2 bases stayed unmatched. Patients in Seattle were enrolled during active infection, then followed longitudinally. V usage is TRBV6-5 and J usage is TRBJ1-1, with TRBD1 matching over 10 bases. The TCR was taken from an elderly woman with COVID-19, enrolled during active disease. Sequencing was carried out using peripheral blood. The CDR3 here is CASRRQGATEAFF. The CDR3 bases are TGTGCCAGCAGACGACAGGGGGCCACTGAAGCTTTCTTT.